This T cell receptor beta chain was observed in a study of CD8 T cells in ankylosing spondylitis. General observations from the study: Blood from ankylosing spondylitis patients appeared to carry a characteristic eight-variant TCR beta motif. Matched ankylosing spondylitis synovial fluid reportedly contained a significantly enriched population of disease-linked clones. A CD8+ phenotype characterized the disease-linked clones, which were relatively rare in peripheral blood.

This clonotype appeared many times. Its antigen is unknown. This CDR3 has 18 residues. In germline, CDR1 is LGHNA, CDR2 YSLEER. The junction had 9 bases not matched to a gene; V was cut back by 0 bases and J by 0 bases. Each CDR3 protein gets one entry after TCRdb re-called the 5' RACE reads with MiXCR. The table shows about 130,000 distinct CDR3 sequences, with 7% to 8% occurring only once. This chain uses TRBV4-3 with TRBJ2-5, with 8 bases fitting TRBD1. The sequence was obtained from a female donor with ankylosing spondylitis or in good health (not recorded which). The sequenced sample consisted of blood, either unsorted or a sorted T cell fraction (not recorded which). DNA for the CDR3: TGCGCCAGCAGCCAAGACCGCTGGACAGGGAGAAACCAAGAGACCCAGTACTTC. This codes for CASSQDRWTGRNQETQYF.